Listed below are T cell receptor beta chains from one sample, sequenced in a study of T cell changes during pregnancy in multiple sclerosis. Here immunoSEQ multiplex PCR was the method, and the copy in TCRdb shows in-frame clones only, minus some. The data contain over 100,000 clones, 92% of them seen just once; the ten biggest clones take up 1.5%. Sequencing used peripheral blood, obtained in the third trimester of pregnancy. The receptors here all came from a female donor with multiple sclerosis, enrolled in a pregnancy study. Each CDR3 is given with its conserved first and last residue. The D gene is left open where the match is weak. For some rows the clone size is stated as once, few or many, or as a class when expanded; others skip it.

d_call: .
j_call: TRBJ1-1
v_call: TRBV29-1
clone_size: .
cdr3_nt: TGCAGCGTCGTTCGACACCTGAACACTGAAGCTTTCTTT
cdr3_aa: CSVVRHLNTEAFF

d_call: .
j_call: TRBJ1-1
v_call: TRBV19
clone_size: .
cdr3_nt: TGTGCCAGTAGTATGACTCGGGACACTGAAGCTTTCTTT
cdr3_aa: CASSMTRDTEAFF

d_call: TRBD1
j_call: TRBJ2-2
v_call: TRBV28
clone_size: .
cdr3_nt: TGTGCCAGCAGTCAACCGGGACAGGAACGCACCGGGGAGCTGTTTTTT
cdr3_aa: CASSQPGQERTGELFF

d_call: .
j_call: TRBJ2-5
v_call: TRBV5-6
clone_size: .
cdr3_nt: TGTGCCAGCAGCTTGGAGAGGGGGTTAGAGAGGGAGACCCAGTACTTC
cdr3_aa: CASSLERGLERETQYF

d_call: .
j_call: TRBJ1-4
v_call: TRBV5-8
clone_size: .
cdr3_nt: TGTGCCAGCAGCTTGGGTCAGGGCGATGAAAAACTGTTTTTT
cdr3_aa: CASSLGQGDEKLFF

d_call: TRBD1
j_call: TRBJ2-7
v_call: TRBV30
clone_size: .
cdr3_nt: TGTGCCTGGAGCAAGGACAGGACCCACGGTGGGCAGTACTTC
cdr3_aa: CAWSKDRTHGGQYF

d_call: TRBD1
j_call: TRBJ1-2
v_call: TRBV19
clone_size: .
cdr3_nt: TGTGCCAGTACTCCGGGACAGGGGAACTATGGCTACACCTTC
cdr3_aa: CASTPGQGNYGYTF

d_call: .
j_call: TRBJ2-7
v_call: TRBV27
clone_size: .
cdr3_nt: TGTGCCAGCAGTTTACTAGCTAAATTCACCGGGACACCCTACGAGCAGTACTTC
cdr3_aa: CASSLLAKFTGTPYEQYF

d_call: TRBD1
j_call: TRBJ2-3
v_call: TRBV5-1
clone_size: .
cdr3_nt: TGCGCCAGCCGCACCAGACAGGGGGCTGTCGGCACAGATACGCAGTATTTT
cdr3_aa: CASRTRQGAVGTDTQYF

d_call: TRBD2
j_call: TRBJ2-2
v_call: TRBV11-2
clone_size: few
cdr3_nt: TGTGCCAGCAGCCTTCTCCGGACTAGCGGGGGCACCGGGGAGCTGTTTTTT
cdr3_aa: CASSLLRTSGGTGELFF

d_call: TRBD2
j_call: TRBJ2-3
v_call: TRBV10-2
clone_size: .
cdr3_nt: TGCGCCAGCAGTGACGGGGGGGCTAGCACAGATACGCAGTATTTT
cdr3_aa: CASSDGGASTDTQYF

d_call: .
j_call: TRBJ2-1
v_call: TRBV10-3
clone_size: .
cdr3_nt: TGTGCCATCAGTGAGACAGTAGACAATGAGCAGTTCTTC
cdr3_aa: CAISETVDNEQFF

d_call: TRBD1
j_call: TRBJ1-1
v_call: TRBV29-1
clone_size: medium-sized
cdr3_nt: TGCAGCGTAACAGGGGGCGTCACTGAAGCTTTCTTT
cdr3_aa: CSVTGGVTEAFF

d_call: .
j_call: TRBJ2-7
v_call: TRBV21-1
clone_size: .
cdr3_nt: TGTGCCAGCAAACGTAGAAAACAGGGGCCCGACTGCGAGCAGTACTTC
cdr3_aa: CASKRRKQGPDCEQYF

d_call: .
j_call: TRBJ1-5
v_call: TRBV19
clone_size: .
cdr3_nt: TGTGCCAGTAGTCCCTGGGGGCGTGAGGGCAATCAGCCCCAGCATTTT
cdr3_aa: CASSPWGREGNQPQHF

d_call: TRBD1
j_call: TRBJ2-2
v_call: TRBV5-1
clone_size: .
cdr3_nt: TGCGCCAGCAGCCGGCCGGGACAGGGGAACACCGGGGAGCTGTTTTTT
cdr3_aa: CASSRPGQGNTGELFF

d_call: .
j_call: TRBJ2-1
v_call: TRBV6-5
clone_size: once
cdr3_nt: TGTGCCAGCAGGGCGCAGGGCAGTTACAATGAGCAGTTCTTC
cdr3_aa: CASRAQGSYNEQFF

d_call: .
j_call: TRBJ2-7
v_call: TRBV5-1
clone_size: .
cdr3_nt: TGCGCCAGCAGCTTGGTGTCTACCTACGAGCAGTACTTC
cdr3_aa: CASSLVSTYEQYF

d_call: TRBD2
j_call: TRBJ2-1
v_call: TRBV10-3
clone_size: .
cdr3_nt: TGTGCCATCAGTCAGACTAGCGGGCAATACAATGAGCAGTTCTTC
cdr3_aa: CAISQTSGQYNEQFF

d_call: TRBD1
j_call: TRBJ2-1
v_call: TRBV5-1
clone_size: .
cdr3_nt: TGCGCCAGCAGCTTAGAAGGACAGGGGGGCTACAATGAGCAGTTCTTC
cdr3_aa: CASSLEGQGGYNEQFF

d_call: .
j_call: TRBJ1-5
v_call: TRBV7-9
clone_size: .
cdr3_nt: TGTGCCAGCAGCTTAGACCAGGGCAATCAGCCCCAGCATTTT
cdr3_aa: CASSLDQGNQPQHF

d_call: TRBD2
j_call: TRBJ2-1
v_call: TRBV28
clone_size: .
cdr3_nt: TGTGCCAGCAGTTTATTTGCGGGAGGCCCCTACAATGAGCAGTTCTTC
cdr3_aa: CASSLFAGGPYNEQFF

d_call: TRBD1
j_call: TRBJ2-1
v_call: TRBV5-1
clone_size: .
cdr3_nt: TGCGCCAGCAGCTCGGGACAGAAGCCGAACAATGAGCAGTTCTTC
cdr3_aa: CASSSGQKPNNEQFF

d_call: TRBD1
j_call: TRBJ2-2
v_call: TRBV7-9
clone_size: .
cdr3_nt: TGTGCCAGCAGCTCCCACAGGGGGTGGGCCGGGGAGCTGTTTTTT
cdr3_aa: CASSSHRGWAGELFF

d_call: .
j_call: TRBJ2-1
v_call: TRBV2
clone_size: .
cdr3_nt: TGTGCCAGCAGTGGGACTGTGGGCTCCTACAATGAGCAGTTCTTC
cdr3_aa: CASSGTVGSYNEQFF

d_call: TRBD1
j_call: TRBJ1-2
v_call: TRBV29-1
clone_size: .
cdr3_nt: TGCAGCGTTGAGGAGATCGGGGGACAGAAGAACTATGGCTACACCTTC
cdr3_aa: CSVEEIGGQKNYGYTF

d_call: TRBD1
j_call: TRBJ2-4
v_call: TRBV19
clone_size: .
cdr3_nt: TGTGCCAGTAGTACCCTACAGGGGACAGCTAACATTCAGTACTTC
cdr3_aa: CASSTLQGTANIQYF

d_call: .
j_call: TRBJ1-5
v_call: TRBV6-1
clone_size: .
cdr3_nt: TGTGCCAGCAGCGAGCCCGTATTTCAAGCGCAGCCCCAGCATTTT
cdr3_aa: CASSEPVFQAQPQHF

d_call: .
j_call: TRBJ2-1
v_call: TRBV2
clone_size: .
cdr3_nt: TGTGCCAGCAGCTTCGGGAGTTACAATGAGCAGTTCTTC
cdr3_aa: CASSFGSYNEQFF

d_call: .
j_call: TRBJ1-2
v_call: TRBV7-9
clone_size: .
cdr3_nt: TGTGCCAGCAGCTTCGGAGGGTCTAGCGGCTACACCTTC
cdr3_aa: CASSFGGSSGYTF

d_call: TRBD2
j_call: TRBJ2-1
v_call: TRBV27
clone_size: .
cdr3_nt: TGTGCCAGCAGTTTATCCCCTAGCGGCAGCTCCTACAATGAGCAGTTCTTC
cdr3_aa: CASSLSPSGSSYNEQFF

d_call: .
j_call: TRBJ2-5
v_call: TRBV30
clone_size: .
cdr3_nt: TGTGCCTGGAGTGTAGGGGGTGGTGGGACCCAGTACTTC
cdr3_aa: CAWSVGGGGTQYF

d_call: .
j_call: TRBJ1-6
v_call: TRBV6-1
clone_size: once
cdr3_nt: TGTGCCAGCAGTGAAGATTCGGGGTTTTTATCCCTCCACTTT
cdr3_aa: CASSEDSGFLSLHF

d_call: TRBD2
j_call: TRBJ2-1
v_call: TRBV15
clone_size: .
cdr3_nt: TGTGCCACCAGCAGAGAAGGTAGCGGGAGGGCCAGTTCAGGAAATGAGCAGTTCTTC
cdr3_aa: CATSREGSGRASSGNEQFF

d_call: TRBD1
j_call: TRBJ1-5
v_call: TRBV19
clone_size: .
cdr3_nt: TGTGCCAGTAGTTTAGAACAGGGGTATAGCAATCAGCCCCAGCATTTT
cdr3_aa: CASSLEQGYSNQPQHF

d_call: TRBD1
j_call: TRBJ1-1
v_call: TRBV27
clone_size: .
cdr3_nt: TGTGCCAGCACCCCGACAGGGGCCACTGAAGCTTTCTTT
cdr3_aa: CASTPTGATEAFF

d_call: TRBD2
j_call: TRBJ2-1
v_call: TRBV11-2
clone_size: .
cdr3_nt: TGTGCCAGCGGCCGAATAGCGGGGGGTCGCGGTGAGCAGTTCTTC
cdr3_aa: CASGRIAGGRGEQFF

d_call: .
j_call: TRBJ2-1
v_call: TRBV30
clone_size: once
cdr3_nt: TGTGCCTGGAGTGTACCTGGACTTTACAATGAGCAGTTCTTC
cdr3_aa: CAWSVPGLYNEQFF

d_call: .
j_call: TRBJ2-1
v_call: TRBV7-3
clone_size: once
cdr3_nt: TGTGCCAGCAGCCCCGGGGGTCCTGAGCAGTTCTTC
cdr3_aa: CASSPGGPEQFF

d_call: TRBD2
j_call: TRBJ2-3
v_call: TRBV5-6
clone_size: .
cdr3_nt: TGTGCCAGCAGCTTCGGGGGGGATACGCAGTATTTT
cdr3_aa: CASSFGGDTQYF

d_call: TRBD1
j_call: TRBJ2-5
v_call: TRBV7-6
clone_size: .
cdr3_nt: TGTGCCAGCAGTCAGGGGGCGGCTACTGTACTCCCGATTCAAGAGACCCAGTACTTC
cdr3_aa: CASSQGAATVLPIQETQYF

d_call: TRBD1
j_call: TRBJ1-1
v_call: TRBV7-2
clone_size: .
cdr3_nt: TGTGCCAGCAGTCAGACAGGGGGGGGGCACACTGAAGCTTTCTTT
cdr3_aa: CASSQTGGGHTEAFF

d_call: .
j_call: TRBJ2-7
v_call: TRBV5-1
clone_size: .
cdr3_nt: TGCGCCAGTGCCCGCGAGCCAGGGTTAGTCGGCGAGCAGTACTTC
cdr3_aa: CASAREPGLVGEQYF

d_call: .
j_call: TRBJ2-1
v_call: TRBV5-4
clone_size: .
cdr3_nt: TGTGCCAGCAGCTTGCCTGTAATAAATGAGCAGTTCTTC
cdr3_aa: CASSLPVINEQFF

d_call: TRBD1
j_call: TRBJ1-5
v_call: TRBV2
clone_size: .
cdr3_nt: TGTGCCAGCAGTGCCCCCGACAGGGGAATCGGCAATCAGCCCCAGCATTTT
cdr3_aa: CASSAPDRGIGNQPQHF

d_call: .
j_call: TRBJ1-1
v_call: TRBV6-6
clone_size: .
cdr3_nt: TGTGCCAGCAGTTACTCGATCGGGGTGACTGAAGCTTTCTTT
cdr3_aa: CASSYSIGVTEAFF

d_call: .
j_call: TRBJ1-3
v_call: TRBV7-6
clone_size: .
cdr3_nt: TGTGCCAGCAGCTTACGAGATGGAAACACCATATATTTT
cdr3_aa: CASSLRDGNTIYF

d_call: .
j_call: TRBJ1-5
v_call: TRBV2
clone_size: .
cdr3_nt: TGTGCCAGCAGTGATCTAGGAGGGGTGAGTCAGCCCCAGCATTTT
cdr3_aa: CASSDLGGVSQPQHF

d_call: TRBD2
j_call: TRBJ2-7
v_call: TRBV28
clone_size: .
cdr3_nt: TGTGCCAGCAGTTTGCCTCCTTTGAGACTAGCGGGAGCCCACGAGCAGTACTTC
cdr3_aa: CASSLPPLRLAGAHEQYF

d_call: TRBD2
j_call: TRBJ2-2
v_call: TRBV5-1
clone_size: .
cdr3_nt: TGCGCCAGCAGCCCCGAGGGACTAGCGAGGAACACCGGGGAGCTGTTTTTT
cdr3_aa: CASSPEGLARNTGELFF

d_call: .
j_call: TRBJ1-5
v_call: TRBV6-1
clone_size: .
cdr3_nt: TGTGCCAGCAGCGCTGCGGGGGGCGGTCAGCCCCAGCATTTT
cdr3_aa: CASSAAGGGQPQHF

d_call: .
j_call: TRBJ2-5
v_call: TRBV7-2
clone_size: .
cdr3_nt: TGTGCCAGCAGCAGGCAGGGTGACAGGGAGACCCAGTACTTC
cdr3_aa: CASSRQGDRETQYF

d_call: .
j_call: TRBJ1-2
v_call: TRBV19
clone_size: .
cdr3_nt: TGTGCCAGTAGTAAACAGGGAGAAGGCAACTATGGCTACACCTTC
cdr3_aa: CASSKQGEGNYGYTF

d_call: TRBD2
j_call: TRBJ2-2
v_call: TRBV5-4
clone_size: few
cdr3_nt: TGTGCCAGCAGCATAGCTAGCGGGAGACCCGGGGAGCTGTTTTTT
cdr3_aa: CASSIASGRPGELFF

d_call: TRBD1
j_call: TRBJ1-3
v_call: TRBV5-6
clone_size: .
cdr3_nt: TGTGCCAGCAGTTACGCAGGGGGCGCGAAGGGAAACACCATATATTTT
cdr3_aa: CASSYAGGAKGNTIYF

d_call: .
j_call: TRBJ1-2
v_call: TRBV30
clone_size: .
cdr3_nt: TGTGCCTGGAGACGGACAAACGACTATGGCTACACCTTC
cdr3_aa: CAWRRTNDYGYTF

d_call: .
j_call: TRBJ1-1
v_call: TRBV10-3
clone_size: .
cdr3_nt: TGTGCCATCAGTGACCAGGGCCGGGCGGAGAACACTGAAGCTTTCTTT
cdr3_aa: CAISDQGRAENTEAFF

d_call: .
j_call: TRBJ2-2
v_call: TRBV29-1
clone_size: .
cdr3_nt: TGCAGCGTTGACCCCACGAACACCGGGGAGCTGTTTTTT
cdr3_aa: CSVDPTNTGELFF